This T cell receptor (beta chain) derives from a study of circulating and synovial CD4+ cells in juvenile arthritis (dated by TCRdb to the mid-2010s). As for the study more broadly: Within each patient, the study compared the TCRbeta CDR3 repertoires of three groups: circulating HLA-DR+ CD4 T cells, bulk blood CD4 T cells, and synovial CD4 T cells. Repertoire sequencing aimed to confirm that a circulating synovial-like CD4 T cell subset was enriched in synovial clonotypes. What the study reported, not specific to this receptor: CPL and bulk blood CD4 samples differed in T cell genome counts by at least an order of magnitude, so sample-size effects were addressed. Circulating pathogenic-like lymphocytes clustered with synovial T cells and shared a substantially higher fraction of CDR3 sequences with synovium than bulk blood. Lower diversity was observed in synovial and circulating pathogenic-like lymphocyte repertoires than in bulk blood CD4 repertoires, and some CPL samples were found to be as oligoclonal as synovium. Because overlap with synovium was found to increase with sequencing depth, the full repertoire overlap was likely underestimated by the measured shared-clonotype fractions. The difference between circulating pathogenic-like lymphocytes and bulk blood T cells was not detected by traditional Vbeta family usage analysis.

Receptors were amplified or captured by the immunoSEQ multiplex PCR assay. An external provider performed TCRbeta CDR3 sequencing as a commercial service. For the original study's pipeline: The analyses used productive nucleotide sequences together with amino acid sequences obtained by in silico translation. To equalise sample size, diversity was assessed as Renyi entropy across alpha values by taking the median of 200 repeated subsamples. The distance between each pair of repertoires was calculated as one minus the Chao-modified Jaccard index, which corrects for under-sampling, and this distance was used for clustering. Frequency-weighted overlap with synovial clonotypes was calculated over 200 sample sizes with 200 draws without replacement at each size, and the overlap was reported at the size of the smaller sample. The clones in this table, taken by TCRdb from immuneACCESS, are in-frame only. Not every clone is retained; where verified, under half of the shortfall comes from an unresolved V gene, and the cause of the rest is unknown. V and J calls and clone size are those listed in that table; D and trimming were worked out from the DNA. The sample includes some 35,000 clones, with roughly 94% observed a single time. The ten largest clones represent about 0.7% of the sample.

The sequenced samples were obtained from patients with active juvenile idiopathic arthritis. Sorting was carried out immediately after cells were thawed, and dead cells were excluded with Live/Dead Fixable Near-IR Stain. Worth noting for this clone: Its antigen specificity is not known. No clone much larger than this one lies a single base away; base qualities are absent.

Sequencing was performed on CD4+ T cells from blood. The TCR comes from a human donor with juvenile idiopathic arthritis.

The DNA sequence is TGTGCCAGCACCACCGGGTCCCCTTTAAACTATGGCTACACCTTC. Its translation reads: CASTTGSPLNYGYTF. This chain is built from TRBV7-2 and TRBJ1-2, with the D gene not confidently named. Including cysteine and phenylalanine, the CDR3 has 15 amino acids. The read is trimmed to its CDR3 DNA, 45 bases read in frame from base 1. CDR1 SGHTA and CDR2 FQGNSA were looked up in the germline V gene. V loses 7 bases of germline sequence and J loses 2 bases, and the interval between the two ends is 17 bases. The CDR3, completed at both ends by the reference TRBV7-2 and TRBJ1-2 genes, gives the full variable domain GAGVSQSPSNKVTEKGKDVELRCDPISGHTALYWYRQSLGQGLEFLIYFQGNSAPDKSGLPSDRFSAERTGGSVSTLTIQRTQQEDSAVYLCASTTGSPLNYGYTFGSGTRLTVV.